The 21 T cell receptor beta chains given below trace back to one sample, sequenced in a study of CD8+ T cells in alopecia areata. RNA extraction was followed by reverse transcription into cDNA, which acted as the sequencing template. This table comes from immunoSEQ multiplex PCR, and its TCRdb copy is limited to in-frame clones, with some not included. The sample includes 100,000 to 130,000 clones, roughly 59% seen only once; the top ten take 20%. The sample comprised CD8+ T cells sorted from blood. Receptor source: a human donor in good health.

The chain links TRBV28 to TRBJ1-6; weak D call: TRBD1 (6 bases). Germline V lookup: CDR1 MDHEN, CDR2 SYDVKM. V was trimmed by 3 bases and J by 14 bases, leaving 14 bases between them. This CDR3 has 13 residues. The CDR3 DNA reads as TGTGCCAGCAGTTTCCCGGTTGGGGGCTCCCTCCACTTT. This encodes CASSFPVGGSLHF.

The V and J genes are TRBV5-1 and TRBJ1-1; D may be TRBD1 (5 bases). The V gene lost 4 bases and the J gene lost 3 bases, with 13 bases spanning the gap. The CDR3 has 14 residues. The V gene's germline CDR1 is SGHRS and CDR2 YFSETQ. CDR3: CASSLDSPYTEAFF. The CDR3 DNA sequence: TGCGCCAGCAGCCTAGACAGTCCATACACTGAAGCTTTCTTT.

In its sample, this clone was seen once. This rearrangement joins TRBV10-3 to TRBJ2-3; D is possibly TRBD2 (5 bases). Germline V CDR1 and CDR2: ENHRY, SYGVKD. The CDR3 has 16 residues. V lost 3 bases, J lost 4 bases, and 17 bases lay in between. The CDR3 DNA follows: TGTGCCATCAGTGACCCTACTAGTCCCTATTCAGATACGCAGTATTTT. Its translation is CAISDPTSPYSDTQYF.

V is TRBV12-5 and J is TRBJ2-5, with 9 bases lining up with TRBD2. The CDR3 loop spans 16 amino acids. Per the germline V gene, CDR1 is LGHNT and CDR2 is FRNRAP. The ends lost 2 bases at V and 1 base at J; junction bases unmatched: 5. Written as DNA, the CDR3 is TGTGCTAGTGGTTTGTCGGCGGGGGGGTTCCAAGAGACCCAGTACTTC. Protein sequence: CASGLSAGGFQETQYF.

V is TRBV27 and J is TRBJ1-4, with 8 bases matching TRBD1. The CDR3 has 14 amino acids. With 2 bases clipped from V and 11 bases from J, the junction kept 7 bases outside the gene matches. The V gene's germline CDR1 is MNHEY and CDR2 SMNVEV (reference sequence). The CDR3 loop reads CASSLGQGADKLFF. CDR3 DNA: TGTGCCAGCAGTTTAGGGCAGGGGGCGGATAAACTGTTTTTT.

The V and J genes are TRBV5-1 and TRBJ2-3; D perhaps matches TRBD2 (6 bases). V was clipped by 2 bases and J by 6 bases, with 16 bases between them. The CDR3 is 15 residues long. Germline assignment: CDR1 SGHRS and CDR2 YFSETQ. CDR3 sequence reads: CASSLRGSDYDTQYF. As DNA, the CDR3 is TGCGCCAGCAGCTTACGGGGGAGCGACTACGATACGCAGTATTTT.

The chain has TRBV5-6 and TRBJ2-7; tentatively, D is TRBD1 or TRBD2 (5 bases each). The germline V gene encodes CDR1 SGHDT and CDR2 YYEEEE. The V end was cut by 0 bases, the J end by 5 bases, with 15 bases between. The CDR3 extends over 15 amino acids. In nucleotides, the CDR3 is TGTGCCAGCAGCTTGGCCGTGTGGGGGTCCGACGAGCAGTACTTC. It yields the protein CASSLAVWGSDEQYF.

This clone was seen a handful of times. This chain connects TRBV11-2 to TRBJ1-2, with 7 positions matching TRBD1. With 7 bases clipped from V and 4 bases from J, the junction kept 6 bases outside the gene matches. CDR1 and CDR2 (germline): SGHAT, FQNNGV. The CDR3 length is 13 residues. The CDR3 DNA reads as TGTGCCAGCACCCTCGGGACAGCCTATGGCTACACCTTC. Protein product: CASTLGTAYGYTF.

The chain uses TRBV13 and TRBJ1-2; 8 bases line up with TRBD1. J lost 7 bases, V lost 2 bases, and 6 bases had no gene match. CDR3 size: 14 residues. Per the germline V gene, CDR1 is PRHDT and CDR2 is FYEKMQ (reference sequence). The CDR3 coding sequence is TGTGCCAGCAGCTTAATGGCAGGGGGCGGTGGCTACACCTTC. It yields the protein CASSLMAGGGGYTF.

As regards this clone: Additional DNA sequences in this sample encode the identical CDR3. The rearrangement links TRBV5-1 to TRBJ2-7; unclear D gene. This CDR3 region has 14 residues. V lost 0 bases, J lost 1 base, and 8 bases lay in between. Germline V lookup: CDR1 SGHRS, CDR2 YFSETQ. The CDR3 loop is CASSLVGSSYEQYF. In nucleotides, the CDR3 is TGCGCCAGCAGCTTGGTGGGCAGTTCCTACGAGCAGTACTTC.

The CDR3 bases are TGTGCCAGCAGTACCGATCAAGAGACCCAGTACTTC. It is translated as CASSTDQETQYF. The chain has TRBV2 and TRBJ2-5; no clear D gene. The CDR3 is 12 amino acids. Germline V gene sequence: CDR1 SNHLY, CDR2 FYNNEI. Trimming took off 5 bases at V and 2 bases at J, with 6 bases between the two ends. Full variable domain (missing parts from reference TRBV2 and TRBJ2-5): EPEVTQTPSHQVTQMGQEVILRCVPISNHLYFYWYRQILGQKVEFLVSFYNNEISEKSEIFDDQFSVERPDGSNFTLKIRSTKLEDSAMYFCASSTDQETQYFGPGTRLLVL.

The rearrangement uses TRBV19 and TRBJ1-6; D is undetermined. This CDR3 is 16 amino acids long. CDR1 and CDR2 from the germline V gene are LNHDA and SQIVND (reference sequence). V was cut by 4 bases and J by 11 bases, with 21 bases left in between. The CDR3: CASSKGGLNYLAPLHF. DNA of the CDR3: TGTGCCAGTAGTAAAGGTGGACTCAATTATTTAGCACCCCTCCACTTT.

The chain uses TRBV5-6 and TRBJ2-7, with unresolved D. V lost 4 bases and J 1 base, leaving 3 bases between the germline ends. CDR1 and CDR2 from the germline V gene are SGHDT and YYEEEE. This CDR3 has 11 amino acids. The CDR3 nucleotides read TGTGCCAGCAGCCGGTCCTACGAGCAGTACTTC. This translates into CASSRSYEQYF.

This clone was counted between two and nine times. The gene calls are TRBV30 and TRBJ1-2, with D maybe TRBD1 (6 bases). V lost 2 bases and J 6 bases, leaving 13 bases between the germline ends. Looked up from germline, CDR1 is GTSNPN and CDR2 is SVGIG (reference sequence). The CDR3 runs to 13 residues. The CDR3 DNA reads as TGTGCCTGGAGTATTTGGACAGCAAATGGCTACACCTTC. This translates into CAWSIWTANGYTF.

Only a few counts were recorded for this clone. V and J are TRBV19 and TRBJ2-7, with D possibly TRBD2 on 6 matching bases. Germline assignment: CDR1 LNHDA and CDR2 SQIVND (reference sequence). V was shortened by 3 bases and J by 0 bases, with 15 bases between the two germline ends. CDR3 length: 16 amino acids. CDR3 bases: TGTGCCAGTAGTATTGGAGCGGGCGTCGCCTCCTACGAGCAGTACTTC. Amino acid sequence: CASSIGAGVASYEQYF.

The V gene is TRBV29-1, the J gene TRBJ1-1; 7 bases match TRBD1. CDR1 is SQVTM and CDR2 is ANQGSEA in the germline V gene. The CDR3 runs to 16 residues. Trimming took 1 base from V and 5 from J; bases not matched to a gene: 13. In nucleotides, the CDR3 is TGCAGCGTTGAAGCCCCCGACAGGGAACTCGGGACTGAAGCTTTCTTT. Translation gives CSVEAPDRELGTEAFF.

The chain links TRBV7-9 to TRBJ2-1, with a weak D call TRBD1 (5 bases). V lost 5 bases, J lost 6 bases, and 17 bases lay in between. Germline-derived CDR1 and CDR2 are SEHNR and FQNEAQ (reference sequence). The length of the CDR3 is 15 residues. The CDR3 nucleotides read TGTGCCAGCAGCGTCGGACACCTTCGGAGCAATGAGCAGTTCTTC. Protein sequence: CASSVGHLRSNEQFF. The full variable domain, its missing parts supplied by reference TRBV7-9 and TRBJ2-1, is DTGVSQNPRHKITKRGQNVTFRCDPISEHNRLYWYRQTLGQGPEFLTYFQNEAQLEKSRLLSDRFSAERPKGSFSTLEIQRTEQGDSAMYLCASSVGHLRSNEQFFGPGTRLTVL.

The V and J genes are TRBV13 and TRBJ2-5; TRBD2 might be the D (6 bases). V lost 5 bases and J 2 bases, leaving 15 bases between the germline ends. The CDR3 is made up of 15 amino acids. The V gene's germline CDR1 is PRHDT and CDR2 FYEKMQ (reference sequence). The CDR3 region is CASSTAGLLQETQYF. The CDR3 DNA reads TGTGCCAGCAGCACCGCGGGGCTACTGCAAGAGACCCAGTACTTC.

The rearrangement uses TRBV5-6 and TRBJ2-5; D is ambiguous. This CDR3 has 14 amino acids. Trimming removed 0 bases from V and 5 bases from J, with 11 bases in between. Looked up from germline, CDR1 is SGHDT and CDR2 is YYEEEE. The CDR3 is CASSLAPQFETQYF. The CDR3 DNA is TGTGCCAGCAGCTTGGCCCCGCAGTTCGAGACCCAGTACTTC. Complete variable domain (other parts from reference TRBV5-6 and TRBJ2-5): DAGVTQSPTHLIKTRGQQVTLRCSPKSGHDTVSWYQQALGQGPQFIFQYYEEEERQRGNFPDRFSGHQFPNYSSELNVNALLLGDSALYLCASSLAPQFETQYFGPGTRLLVL.

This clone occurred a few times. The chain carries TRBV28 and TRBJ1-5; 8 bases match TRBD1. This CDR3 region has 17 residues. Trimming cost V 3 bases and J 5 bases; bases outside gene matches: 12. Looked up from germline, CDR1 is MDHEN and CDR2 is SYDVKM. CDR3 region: CASSFLDRDRYDQPQHF. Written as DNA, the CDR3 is TGTGCCAGCAGTTTTCTCGACCGGGACAGGTACGATCAGCCCCAGCATTTT. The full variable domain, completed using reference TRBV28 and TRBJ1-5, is DVKVTQSSRYLVKRTGEKVFLECVQDMDHENMFWYRQDPGLGLRLIYFSYDVKMKEKGDIPEGYSVSREKKERFSLILESASTNQTSMYLCASSFLDRDRYDQPQHFGDGTRLSIL.

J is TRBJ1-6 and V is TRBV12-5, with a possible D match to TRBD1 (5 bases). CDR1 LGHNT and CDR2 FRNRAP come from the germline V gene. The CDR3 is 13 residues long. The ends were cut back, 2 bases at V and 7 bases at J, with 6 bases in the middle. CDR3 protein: CASGLKGNSPLHF. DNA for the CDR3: TGTGCTAGTGGTTTGAAGGGGAATTCACCCCTCCACTTT.